These 18 T cell receptor beta chains came from one sample sequenced in a study of blood T cell repertoires in COVID-19. TCRdb's table, derived via immunoSEQ multiplex PCR, lists solely in-frame clones and lacks some. The sample has 150,000 to 200,000 clones; roughly three quarters are singletons. Sequenced: PBMCs or T cells enriched from blood (not recorded which). These receptors all stem from a woman in her fifties or sixties with acute COVID-19.

V gene TRBV6-1 combines with J gene TRBJ1-5; TRBD1 aligns across 7 bases. The germline V gene encodes CDR1 MNHNS and CDR2 SASEGT. Trimming took 1 base from V and 4 from J; bases not matched to a gene: 7. The CDR3 totals 16 residues. CDR3 DNA sequence: TGTGCCAGCAGTGAAGGGACCGGGACAGATAATCAGCCCCAGCATTTT. Its translation: CASSEGTGTDNQPQHF.

This chain links TRBV5-1 with TRBJ2-3, with 9 bases matching TRBD1. V shed 4 bases and J 2 bases; nucleotides not matched to a gene: 11. The CDR3 has 17 residues. In germline, CDR1 is SGHRS, CDR2 YFSETQ. DNA of the CDR3: TGCGCCAGCAGCCTGGGGCACCGGGACAGGGCCACAGATACGCAGTATTTT. This sequence encodes CASSLGHRDRATDTQYF.

The rearrangement uses TRBV6-1 and TRBJ1-4; tentative D call: TRBD1 (5 bases). V lost 3 bases and J lost 8, with 10 bases in between. Germline V CDR1 and CDR2: MNHNS, SASEGT. The CDR3 covers 13 residues. The chain's CDR3 is CASSEGPGEKLFF. The CDR3 bases are TGTGCCAGCAGTGAGGGGCCAGGGGAAAAACTGTTTTTT.

The V call is TRBV29-1, the J call TRBJ2-4; the D is unclear. The V gene's germline CDR1 is SQVTM and CDR2 ANQGSEA. V was shortened by 0 bases and J by 7 bases, with 7 bases between the two germline ends. The CDR3 is made up of 12 amino acids. This CDR3 is CSVEDLGNIQYF. CDR3 bases: TGCAGCGTTGAAGATCTCGGGAACATTCAGTACTTC.

The count of this clone is one. The rearrangement uses TRBV5-1 and TRBJ2-1, with 9 bases matching TRBD2. CDR1 SGHRS and CDR2 YFSETQ come from the germline V gene. V lost 3 bases and J lost 1; bases outside the gene matches: 2. The CDR3 consists of 15 residues. In nucleotides, the CDR3 is TGCGCCAGCAGCTGGGGACTAGCTTCCTACAATGAGCAGTTCTTC. This translates into CASSWGLASYNEQFF.

This clone was seen more than once but under ten times. The J gene is TRBJ1-2, the V gene TRBV30, with 7 positions matching TRBD1. Trimming took 3 bases from V and 4 from J; bases not matched to a gene: 2. The germline V gene encodes CDR1 GTSNPN and CDR2 SVGIG (reference sequence). The CDR3 covers 12 residues. The CDR3 coding sequence is TGTGCCTGGAGCGGGACAGTCTATGGCTACACCTTC. Translating gives CAWSGTVYGYTF.

The rearrangement uses TRBV7-9 and TRBJ2-7; D is unclear. V was clipped by 1 base and J by 6 bases, with 7 bases between them. The CDR3 extends over 12 amino acids. The germline V gene has CDR1 SEHNR and CDR2 FQNEAQ (reference sequence). The CDR3 reads CASSLGTTEQYV. CDR3 DNA: TGTGCCAGCAGCTTAGGCACAACCGAGCAGTACGTC.

The rearrangement links TRBV3-1 (or the pseudogene TRBV3-2) to TRBJ1-4; possible D gene TRBD1, 6 bases. Trimming left V 2 bases short and J 5 bases short, with 9 bases between. CDR1 and CDR2 (germline): LGHDT, YNNKEL (reference sequence). This CDR3 region has 14 residues. CDR3 sequence reads: CASSQSQGNEKLFF. The DNA of the CDR3 is TGTGCCAGCAGCCAAAGTCAGGGGAATGAAAAACTGTTTTTT.

The chain carries TRBV28 and TRBJ1-5; D gene ambiguous. Germline V gene sequence: CDR1 MDHEN, CDR2 SYDVKM. V was clipped by 3 bases and J by 4 bases, with 13 bases between them. There are 15 residues in the CDR3. The CDR3 DNA reads as TGTGCCAGCAGTTTCATTGTCCCACTGAATCAGCCCCAGCATTTT. Translated, it gives CASSFIVPLNQPQHF.

CDR3 sequence reads: CASSGQYDTQYF. In nucleotides, the CDR3 is TGTGCCAGCAGTGGACAGTACGATACGCAGTATTTT. This sequence joins TRBV2 and TRBJ2-3, with D possibly TRBD1 on 5 matching bases. Germline V CDR1 and CDR2: SNHLY, FYNNEI. This CDR3 is 12 amino acids long. Trimming left V 4 bases short and J 6 bases short, with 8 bases between.

This clone was observed a handful of times. The rearrangement joins TRBV5-6 to TRBJ1-5; D might be TRBD1 (5 bases). V lost 0 bases and J lost 2, with 15 bases in between. From germline, CDR1 is SGHDT and CDR2 YYEEEE. The CDR3 spans 17 residues. Here the CDR3 reads CASSLAGRVYGNQPQHF. In DNA, the CDR3 is TGTGCCAGCAGCTTGGCTGGCAGGGTGTATGGCAATCAGCCCCAGCATTTT. The full variable domain, in which reference TRBV5-6 and TRBJ1-5 provide the parts outside the CDR3, is DAGVTQSPTHLIKTRGQQVTLRCSPKSGHDTVSWYQQALGQGPQFIFQYYEEEERQRGNFPDRFSGHQFPNYSSELNVNALLLGDSALYLCASSLAGRVYGNQPQHFGDGTRLSIL.

CDR3 bases: TGTGCCAGCAAGACAGGGACAGGGGTTAACTATGGCTACACCTTC. It codes for CASKTGTGVNYGYTF. The chain recombines TRBV6-5 with TRBJ1-2; 10 bases map to TRBD1. This CDR3 spans 15 amino acids. Looked up from germline, CDR1 is MNHEY and CDR2 is SVGAGI. V was clipped by 7 bases and J by 1 base; unmatched bases: 6.

For the CDR3, the DNA is TGTGCCAGCGGGACTGGGCAGGGGGGTTCACCCCTCCACTTT. As protein: CASGTGQGGSPLHF. The chain uses TRBV28 and TRBJ1-6; 7 nucleotides line up with TRBD1. Losses at the gene ends were 8 bases for V and 9 bases for J; bases not matched to a gene: 10. Germline CDR1 and CDR2: MDHEN and SYDVKM. The CDR3 runs 14 residues. The whole variable domain, filled in from reference TRBV28 and TRBJ1-6, reads DVKVTQSSRYLVKRTGEKVFLECVQDMDHENMFWYRQDPGLGLRLIYFSYDVKMKEKGDIPEGYSVSREKKERFSLILESASTNQTSMYLCASGTGQGGSPLHFGNGTRLTVT.

The chain joins TRBV28 to TRBJ1-2; 8 nucleotides match TRBD1. V shed 7 bases, J shed 8 bases, and the junction held 3 bases outside the gene matches. Per germline, CDR1 MDHEN and CDR2 SYDVKM. The CDR3 covers 11 residues. CDR3 residues: CASKQGVGYTF. CDR3 nucleotides: TGTGCCAGCAAACAGGGGGTAGGCTACACCTTC.

The chain uses TRBV3-1 (or the pseudogene TRBV3-2) and TRBJ1-6; 7 bases are a match to TRBD1. The trim removed 3 bases at V and 10 bases at J, leaving 9 bases unmatched. Germline V gene lookup returns CDR1 LGHDT and CDR2 YNNKEL (reference sequence). The CDR3 is 15 residues long. The CDR3: CASSHGASGGSPLHF. In DNA, the CDR3 is TGTGCCAGCAGCCATGGGGCCTCAGGGGGGTCACCCCTCCACTTT.

On this clone itself: A read error may produce the germline difference seen at one junction end. V gene TRBV11-2 combines with J gene TRBJ2-3; 7 bases line up with TRBD1. The CDR3 is 17 residues long. Germline V CDR1 and CDR2: SGHAT, FQNNGV. The DNA of the CDR3 is TGTGCCAGCATCAAAGCCCCCCCCGGGACAGCGGTTAGGGTGTTGCATTTT. Protein product: CASIKAPPGTAVRVLHF.

The CDR3 region is CASSGQGYTGELFF. The CDR3 bases are TGTGCCAGCAGTGGACAAGGGTACACCGGGGAGCTGTTTTTT. The V gene is TRBV27, the J gene TRBJ2-2, with TRBD1 as a possible D gene (5 bases). From germline, CDR1 is MNHEY and CDR2 SMNVEV (reference sequence). Between the trimmed V and J ends, which lost 5 bases and 3 bases, there was a span of 10 bases. The CDR3 contains 14 residues.

V is TRBV4-3 and J is TRBJ1-2; 12 bases fit TRBD1. There are 16 residues in the CDR3. Per germline, CDR1 LGHNA and CDR2 YSLEER. Trimming at V came to 0 bases and at J to 7 bases, leaving 6 bases not matched to a gene. The CDR3 region is CASSQDSGTGGRGYTF. CDR3 nucleotides: TGCGCCAGCAGCCAAGATTCGGGGACAGGGGGCCGTGGCTACACCTTC.